These 17 T cell receptor beta chains were sequenced from one sample in a study of blood T cell repertoires in COVID-19. Sequenced by immunoSEQ multiplex PCR; TCRdb stores in-frame clones only, minus some. The sample lists about 480,000 clones; around nine tenths were seen once. The specimen sequenced was PBMCs or T cells enriched from blood (not recorded which). The receptors shown here come from a woman aged 40 to 50 who had recovered from COVID-19.

The rearrangement uses TRBV28 and TRBJ1-5, with a weak D call TRBD1 (6 bases). Germline V gene data show CDR1 as MDHEN and CDR2 as SYDVKM. V lost 2 bases, J lost 8 bases, and 13 bases lay in between. CDR3 size: 14 residues. CDR3 residues: CASSLPPGQKPQHF. CDR3 nucleotide sequence: TGTGCCAGCAGTTTACCCCCGGGACAAAAGCCCCAGCATTTT.

This rearrangement joins TRBV10-3 to TRBJ2-1; TRBD1 is a possible D gene (6 bases). Trimming removed 6 bases from V and 0 bases from J, with 15 bases in between. From germline, CDR1 is ENHRY and CDR2 SYGVKD. The CDR3 is 16 residues long. CDR3: CAISQGHQGSYNEQFF. The CDR3 DNA follows: TGTGCCATCAGCCAGGGACATCAAGGCTCCTACAATGAGCAGTTCTTC.

This sequence joins TRBV11-2 and TRBJ2-1; 7 bases line up with TRBD2. V gave up 0 bases and J gave up 6 bases; unmatched junction bases: 11. The CDR3 consists of 17 residues. Germline V gives CDR1 SGHAT, CDR2 FQNNGV. The CDR3 bases are TGTGCCAGCAGCTTAGAATTGGGGGGGAGTGGGCCCAATGAGCAGTTCTTC. This encodes CASSLELGGSGPNEQFF.

This rearrangement joins TRBV3-1 (or the pseudogene TRBV3-2) to TRBJ2-1; 12 positions agree with TRBD2. There are 14 residues in the CDR3. V trimming: 4 bases; J trimming: 7 bases; junction bases outside the gene matches: 2. Germline V lookup: CDR1 LGHDT, CDR2 YNNKEL (reference sequence). CDR3 protein: CASSPSGRENEQFF. As DNA, the CDR3 is TGTGCCAGCAGCCCTAGCGGGAGGGAAAATGAGCAGTTCTTC.

The table lists this clone with a few counts. The chain links TRBV4-3 to TRBJ1-2; maybe TRBD1 (5 bases). V was pared by 1 base and J by 8 bases, with 20 bases between. This CDR3 is built from 16 residues. Germline V gene data show CDR1 as LGHNA and CDR2 as YSLEER. The DNA of the CDR3 is TGCGCCAGCAGCCAAGGGACGCGGGCGGCGGGGGGAGGCTACACCTTC. It specifies CASSQGTRAAGGGYTF.

This rearrangement joins TRBV29-1 to TRBJ1-2, with TRBD1 identical over 7 bases. Germline V CDR1 and CDR2: SQVTM, ANQGSEA. The CDR3 consists of 13 residues. The J segment lost 7 bases and the V segment lost 1 base, leaving 6 bases of the junction unmatched. The CDR3 sequence is CSVEATGVAGYTF. The CDR3 coding sequence is TGCAGCGTTGAAGCCACAGGGGTGGCTGGCTACACCTTC.

In its sample, this clone was seen once. The chain recombines TRBV7-2 with TRBJ2-3, with D perhaps matching TRBD2 (6 bases). V lost 1 base to trimming and J lost 1 base, with 12 bases between them. The CDR3 loop spans 16 amino acids. Germline-derived CDR1 and CDR2 are SGHTA and FQGNSA. The CDR3 region is CASSLDRPSGTDTQYF. CDR3 nucleotides: TGTGCCAGCAGCTTAGATCGGCCTAGCGGCACAGATACGCAGTATTTT.

This sequence joins TRBV5-1 and TRBJ2-7, with 8 bases lining up with TRBD1. In germline, CDR1 is SGHRS, CDR2 YFSETQ. This CDR3 contains 14 residues. The V and J ends lost 5 bases and 3 bases, in that order; junction bases with no gene match: 7. The CDR3 region is CASSRDRLIYEQYF. The DNA of the CDR3 is TGCGCCAGCAGTCGGGACAGGTTAATCTACGAGCAGTACTTC.

The V and J genes are TRBV4-2 and TRBJ1-4; D remains ambiguous. Germline CDR1 reads LGHNA; CDR2 reads YNFKEQ. Deletions cut 0 bases from V and 8 bases from J, with 7 bases between. CDR3 length equals 13 residues. The CDR3: CASSQETDEKLFF. CDR3 sequence (DNA): TGTGCCAGCAGCCAAGAAACAGACGAAAAACTGTTTTTT.

The chain links TRBV5-6 to TRBJ2-1; 9 bases are shared with TRBD2. V was pared by 4 bases and J by 5 bases, with 10 bases of the junction left unmatched. CDR3 length equals 16 residues. Germline CDR1 and CDR2: SGHDT and YYEEEE. In DNA form, the CDR3 reads TGTGCCAGCAGCGGACCGGGACTAGCAAAGAACAATGAGCAGTTCTTC. It encodes CASSGPGLAKNNEQFF.

J is TRBJ1-1 and V is TRBV7-2; D unresolved. Trimming shortened V by 2 bases and J by 3 bases, and 10 bases separated the two germline ends. The CDR3 contains 14 residues. The germline V gene encodes CDR1 SGHTA and CDR2 FQGNSA. The CDR3 sequence: CASSLRYRDTEAFF. In DNA, the CDR3 is TGTGCCAGCAGCTTAAGGTACCGGGACACTGAAGCTTTCTTT.

The chain uses TRBV11-3 and TRBJ1-3, with 9 positions matching TRBD1. Germline V lookup: CDR1 SGHNT, CDR2 YENEEA. V lost 5 bases and J lost 1; bases outside the gene matches: 3. This CDR3 region has 15 residues. The DNA for the CDR3 is TGTGCCAGCAGCCCACAGGGGGCTTCTGGAAACACCATATATTTT. Amino acids: CASSPQGASGNTIYF.

The chain links TRBV7-2 to TRBJ1-3, with no clear D. The CDR3 covers 18 residues. The germline gives CDR1 SGHTA, CDR2 FQGNSA. V was shortened by 1 base and J by 0 bases, with 16 bases between the two germline ends. CDR3 sequence reads: CASSLVIYRESSGNTIYF. In DNA form, the CDR3 reads TGTGCCAGCAGCTTAGTCATTTATCGGGAAAGCTCTGGAAACACCATATATTTT.

J is TRBJ2-3 and V is TRBV27; D is unclear. V lost 6 bases and J lost 7, with 8 bases in between. This CDR3 has 11 amino acids. Germline CDR1 reads MNHEY; CDR2 reads SMNVEV (reference sequence). The DNA of the CDR3 is TGTGCCAGCAGAGACTCCTATACGCAGTATTTT. Translating it yields CASRDSYTQYF.

This clone was observed a few times. The chain recombines TRBV19 with TRBJ2-3, with 11 positions matching TRBD2. The germline V gene encodes CDR1 LNHDA and CDR2 SQIVND (reference sequence). This CDR3 region has 17 residues. V shed 2 bases, J shed 5 bases, and the junction held 9 bases outside the gene matches. This CDR3 is CASSIRLAGRGEDTQYF. The DNA for the CDR3 is TGTGCCAGTAGTATAAGACTAGCGGGAAGGGGGGAAGATACGCAGTATTTT.

The gene calls are TRBV6-1 and TRBJ2-7, with 14 bases matching TRBD2. The CDR3 totals 15 residues. Germline V gene lookup returns CDR1 MNHNS and CDR2 SASEGT. With 6 bases clipped from V and 3 bases from J, the junction kept 4 bases outside the gene matches. This CDR3 reads CASRRLAGGFYEQYF. The CDR3 coding sequence is TGTGCCAGCAGGAGACTAGCGGGAGGGTTCTACGAGCAGTACTTC.

The rearrangement joins TRBV15 to TRBJ1-1; D is undetermined. Looked up from germline, CDR1 is LNHNV and CDR2 is YYDKDF (reference sequence). Trimming took off 0 bases at V and 7 bases at J, with 9 bases between the two ends. The length of the CDR3 is 13 residues. The CDR3 region has the DNA TGTGCCACCAGCAGAGATGGGCTGGGTGAAGCTTTCTTT. It yields the protein CATSRDGLGEAFF.